This is a list of T cell receptor beta chains from one sample in a study of cytomegalovirus exposure and HLA in healthy donors. Data came from immunoSEQ multiplex PCR; TCRdb stores just in-frame clones and leaves some out. The table lists 110,000 or so clones, around 70% of them singletons. The specimen sequenced was PBMCs. The receptors originated from a woman in her 50s in good health and CMV-seropositive. The CDR3 runs from the conserved cysteine through the conserved F or W. The D gene is left open where the match is weak. Only part of the rows carry a size: once, few, many, or a class if the clone is expanded.

CDR3aa | CDR3nt | j_gene | abundance | d_gene | v_gene
CASSPGAAGNTIYF | TGTGCCAGCAGCCCTGGGGCAGCTGGAAACACCATATATTTT | TRBJ1-3 | few | - | TRBV5-6
CASSLGLGGTDEQFF | TGCGCCAGCAGCTTGGGATTAGGGGGTACCGATGAGCAGTTCTTC | TRBJ2-1 | - | - | TRBV5-1
CASSTDISYEQYF | TGTGCCAGCAGCACAGATATTTCCTACGAGCAGTACTTC | TRBJ2-7 | - | - | TRBV6-1
CAIRANGGIDEQYF | TGTGCCATCAGAGCGAACGGGGGGATCGACGAGCAGTACTTC | TRBJ2-7 | - | TRBD2 | TRBV10-3
CASSIDRGEYGYTF | TGTGCCAGTAGTATCGACAGGGGTGAATATGGCTACACCTTC | TRBJ1-2 | - | TRBD1 | TRBV19
CASSFIRGLIPYEQYF | TGTGCCAGCAGCTTCATTCGGGGTTTAATACCCTACGAGCAGTACTTC | TRBJ2-7 | - | - | TRBV11-2
CASSLTAGEGYTF | TGTGCCAGCAGCCTGACGGCGGGGGAAGGCTACACCTTC | TRBJ1-2 | - | - | TRBV7-9
CASSPAGQGRFTEAFF | TGTGCCAGCTCCCCAGCGGGACAGGGTCGATTCACTGAAGCTTTCTTT | TRBJ1-1 | - | TRBD1 | TRBV18
CASSLSGGTEEYF | TGTGCCAGCAGTTTATCGGGGGGGACCGAGGAGTACTTC | TRBJ2-7 | - | TRBD2 | TRBV27
CASSVGTGVGQPQHF | TGTGCCAGCAGCGTAGGGACAGGGGTCGGTCAGCCCCAGCATTTT | TRBJ1-5 | - | TRBD1 | TRBV9
CASSRDRSATNEKLFF | TGTGCCAGTAGTCGGGACAGATCTGCAACTAATGAAAAACTGTTTTTT | TRBJ1-4 | - | TRBD1 | TRBV19
CAWRELEYSPLHF | TGTGCCTGGAGGGAGTTAGAGTATTCACCCCTCCACTTT | TRBJ1-6 | - | - | TRBV30
CASGLAGGQYNEQFF | TGTGCCAGTGGACTAGCGGGGGGTCAATACAATGAGCAGTTCTTC | TRBJ2-1 | - | TRBD2 | TRBV19
CASSPSVREEETQYF | TGTGCCAGCTCACCGTCAGTAAGGGAGGAAGAGACCCAGTACTTC | TRBJ2-5 | few | - | TRBV18
CASSQGFGSISNQPQHF | TGCGCCAGCAGCCAAGGGTTTGGGAGTATCTCCAATCAGCCCCAGCATTTT | TRBJ1-5 | - | - | TRBV4-3
CASSPRGTDSNQPQHF | TGTGCCAGCTCACCTCGGGGGACAGATAGCAATCAGCCCCAGCATTTT | TRBJ1-5 | - | TRBD1 | TRBV18
CASSSPGYTEAFF | TGTGCCAGCAGTTCACCAGGTTACACTGAAGCTTTCTTT | TRBJ1-1 | - | - | TRBV28
CASSVRGGDEQYF | TGTGCCAGCAGCGTACGGGGGGGCGACGAGCAGTACTTC | TRBJ2-7 | - | TRBD2 | TRBV9
CAWRRRGITDTQYF | TGTGCCTGGAGGCGGCGGGGTATCACAGATACGCAGTATTTT | TRBJ2-3 | - | - | TRBV30
CASRTGSSYEQYF | TGTGCCAGCAGGACAGGGAGCTCCTACGAGCAGTACTTC | TRBJ2-7 | - | TRBD1 | TRBV28
CASSLAQGGNTGELFF | TGTGCCAGCAGCTTGGCCCAGGGCGGGAACACCGGGGAGCTGTTTTTT | TRBJ2-2 | - | - | TRBV5-6
CATTRDKNTEAFF | TGTGCCACGACCCGGGACAAGAACACTGAAGCTTTCTTT | TRBJ1-1 | - | - | TRBV2
CASSESKSGGQFF | TGTGCCAGCAGCGAAAGTAAGTCCGGCGGGCAGTTCTTC | TRBJ2-1 | - | - | TRBV7-2
CASSYGTSGRVGETQYF | TGTGCCAGCAGCTACGGGACTAGCGGGAGGGTTGGAGAGACCCAGTACTTC | TRBJ2-5 | - | TRBD2 | TRBV28
CASSPYRTGLFNTEAFF | TGTGCCAGCAGTCCCTACCGGACAGGGTTATTCAACACTGAAGCTTTCTTT | TRBJ1-1 | - | TRBD1 | TRBV28
CAGKGTGGIHAEQFF | TGTGCCGGGAAGGGGACAGGGGGCATTCACGCTGAGCAGTTCTTC | TRBJ2-1 | - | TRBD1 | TRBV30
CASTSRRDSDEQYF | TGTGCCAGCACCTCGAGACGGGACTCGGACGAGCAGTACTTC | TRBJ2-7 | few | - | TRBV2
CASSYSSIPRNTEAFF | TGCGCCAGCAGTTACTCGAGTATCCCGAGGAACACTGAAGCTTTCTTT | TRBJ1-1 | - | - | TRBV6-6
CASSETGTGGFETQYF | TGTGCCAGCAGTGAAACTGGGACAGGGGGCTTTGAGACCCAGTACTTC | TRBJ2-5 | - | TRBD1 | TRBV2
CASSYLAGGLTGELFF | TGTGCCAGCAGTTACCTAGCGGGAGGGTTGACCGGGGAGCTGTTTTTT | TRBJ2-2 | few | TRBD2 | TRBV6-5
CASAPAGTGNQPQHF | TGTGCTAGTGCCCCTGCGGGGACTGGGAATCAGCCCCAGCATTTT | TRBJ1-5 | - | - | TRBV12-5